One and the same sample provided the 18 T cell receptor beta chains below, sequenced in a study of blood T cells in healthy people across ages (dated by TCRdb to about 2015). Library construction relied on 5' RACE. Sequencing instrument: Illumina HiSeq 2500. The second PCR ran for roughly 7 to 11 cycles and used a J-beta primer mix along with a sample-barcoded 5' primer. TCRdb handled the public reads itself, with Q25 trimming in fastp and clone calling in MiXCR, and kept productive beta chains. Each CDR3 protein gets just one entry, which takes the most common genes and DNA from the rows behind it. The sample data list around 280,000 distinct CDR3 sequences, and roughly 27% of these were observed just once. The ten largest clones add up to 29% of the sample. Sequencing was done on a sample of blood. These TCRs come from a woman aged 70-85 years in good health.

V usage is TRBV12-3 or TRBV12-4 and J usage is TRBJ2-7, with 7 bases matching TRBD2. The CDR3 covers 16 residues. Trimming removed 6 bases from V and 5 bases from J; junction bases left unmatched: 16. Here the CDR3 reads CASSRFPGLVAHEQYF. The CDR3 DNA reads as TGTGCCAGCAGCCGATTTCCCGGACTAGTAGCACACGAGCAGTACTTC.

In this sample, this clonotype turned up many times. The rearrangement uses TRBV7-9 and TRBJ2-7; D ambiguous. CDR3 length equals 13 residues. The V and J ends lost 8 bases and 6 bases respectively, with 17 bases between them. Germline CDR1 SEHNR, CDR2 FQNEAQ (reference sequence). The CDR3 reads CASPLNYACEQYF. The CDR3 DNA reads TGTGCCAGCCCCCTTAACTATGCGTGCGAGCAGTACTTC.

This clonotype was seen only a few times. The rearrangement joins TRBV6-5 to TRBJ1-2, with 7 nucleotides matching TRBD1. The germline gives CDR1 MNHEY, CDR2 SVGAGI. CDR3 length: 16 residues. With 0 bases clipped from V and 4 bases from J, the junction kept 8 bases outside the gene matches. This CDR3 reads CASSYSGTEALYGYTF. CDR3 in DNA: TGTGCCAGCAGTTACTCGGGGACAGAGGCCCTCTATGGCTACACCTTC.

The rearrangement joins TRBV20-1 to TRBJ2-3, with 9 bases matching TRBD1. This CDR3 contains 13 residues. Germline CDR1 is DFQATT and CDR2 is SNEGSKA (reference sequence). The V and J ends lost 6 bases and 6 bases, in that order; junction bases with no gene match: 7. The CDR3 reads CSAYWDRADTQYF. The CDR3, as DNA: TGCAGTGCGTACTGGGACAGGGCGGATACGCAGTATTTT.

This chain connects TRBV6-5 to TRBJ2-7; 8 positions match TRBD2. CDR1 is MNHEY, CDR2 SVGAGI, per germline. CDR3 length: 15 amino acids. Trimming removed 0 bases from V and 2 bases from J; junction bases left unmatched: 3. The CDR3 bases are TGTGCCAGCAGTTACTCACTAGCGGCCACCTACGAGCAGTACTTC. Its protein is CASSYSLAATYEQYF.

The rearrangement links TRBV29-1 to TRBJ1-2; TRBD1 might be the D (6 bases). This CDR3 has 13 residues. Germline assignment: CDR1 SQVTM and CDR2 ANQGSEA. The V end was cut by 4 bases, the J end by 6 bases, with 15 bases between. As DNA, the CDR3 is TGCAGCGTTGGAGGGGACACTGGGGATGGCTACACCTTC. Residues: CSVGGDTGDGYTF.

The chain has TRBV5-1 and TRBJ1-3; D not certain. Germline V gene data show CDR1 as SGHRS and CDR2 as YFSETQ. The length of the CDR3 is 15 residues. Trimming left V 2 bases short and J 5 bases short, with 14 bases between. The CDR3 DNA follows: TGCGCCAGCAGCTTTGGTACGGACCGTCGAAACACCATATATTTT. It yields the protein CASSFGTDRRNTIYF.

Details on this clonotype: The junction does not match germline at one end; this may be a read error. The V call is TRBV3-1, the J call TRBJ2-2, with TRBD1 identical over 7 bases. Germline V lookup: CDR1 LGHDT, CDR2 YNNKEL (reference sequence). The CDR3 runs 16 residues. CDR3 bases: TGTGCCAGCAGCAAAGACCCCTCCGACAGGGCCGGGGAGCTGTTTTTT. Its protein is CASSKDPSDRAGELFF.

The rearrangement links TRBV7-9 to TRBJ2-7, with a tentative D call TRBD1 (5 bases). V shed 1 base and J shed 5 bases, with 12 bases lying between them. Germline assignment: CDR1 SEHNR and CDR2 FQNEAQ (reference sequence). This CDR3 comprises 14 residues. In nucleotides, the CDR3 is TGTGCCAGCAGCTTAGGGCAGGGAAAGAACGAGCAGTACTTC. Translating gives CASSLGQGKNEQYF.

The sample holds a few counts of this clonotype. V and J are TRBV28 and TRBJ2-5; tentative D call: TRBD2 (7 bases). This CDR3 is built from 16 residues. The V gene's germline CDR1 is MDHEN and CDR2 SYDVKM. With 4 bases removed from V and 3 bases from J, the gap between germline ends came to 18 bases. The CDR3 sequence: CASSSPGGQIEETQYF. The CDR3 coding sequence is TGTGCCAGCAGTTCACCGGGAGGACAGATAGAAGAGACCCAGTACTTC.

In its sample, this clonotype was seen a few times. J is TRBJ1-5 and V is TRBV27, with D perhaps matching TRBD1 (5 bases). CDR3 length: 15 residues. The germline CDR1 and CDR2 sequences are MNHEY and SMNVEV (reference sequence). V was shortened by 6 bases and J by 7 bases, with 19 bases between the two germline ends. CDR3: CASRRRGDSYQPQHF. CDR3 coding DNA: TGTGCCAGCAGACGGAGGGGTGACTCTTACCAGCCCCAGCATTTT.

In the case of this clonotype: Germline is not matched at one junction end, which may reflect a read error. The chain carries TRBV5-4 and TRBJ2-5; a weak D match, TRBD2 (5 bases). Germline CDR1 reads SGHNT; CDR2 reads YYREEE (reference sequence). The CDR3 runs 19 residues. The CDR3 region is CAGSFAGSVARAVQETQYF. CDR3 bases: TGTGCCGGCAGCTTTGCAGGCTCGGTAGCGCGAGCAGTACAAGAGACCCAGTACTTC.

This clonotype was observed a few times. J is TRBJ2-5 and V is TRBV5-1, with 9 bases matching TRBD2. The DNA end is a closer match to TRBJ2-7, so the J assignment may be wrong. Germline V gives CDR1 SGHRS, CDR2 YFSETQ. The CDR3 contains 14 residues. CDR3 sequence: CASRIGTSTYEQYF. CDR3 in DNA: TGCGCCAGCAGAATCGGGACTAGCACCTACGAGCAGTACTTC.

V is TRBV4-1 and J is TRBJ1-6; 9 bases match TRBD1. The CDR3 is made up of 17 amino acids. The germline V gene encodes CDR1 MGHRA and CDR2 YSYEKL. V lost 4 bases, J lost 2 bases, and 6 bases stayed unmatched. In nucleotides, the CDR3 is TGCGCCAGCAGCCCGCTGACAGGGGGAGCCTATAATTCACCCCTCCACTTT. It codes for CASSPLTGGAYNSPLHF.

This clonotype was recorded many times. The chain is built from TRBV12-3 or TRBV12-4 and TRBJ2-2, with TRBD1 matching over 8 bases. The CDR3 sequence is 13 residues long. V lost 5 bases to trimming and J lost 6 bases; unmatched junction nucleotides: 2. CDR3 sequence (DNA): TGTGCCAGCAGTCGGACAGGGTCCGGGGAGCTGTTTTTT. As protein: CASSRTGSGELFF.

The CDR3 region has the DNA TGTGCCAGCAGTTACTCGATCCAGGGGGAGCCCCAGCATTTT. Its translation is CASSYSIQGEPQHF. The gene calls are TRBV6-2 or TRBV6-3 and TRBJ1-5; 7 nucleotides match TRBD1. There are 14 residues in the CDR3. The germline CDR1 and CDR2 sequences are MNHEY and SVGEGT. V shed 0 bases, J shed 8 bases, and the junction held 4 bases outside the gene matches.

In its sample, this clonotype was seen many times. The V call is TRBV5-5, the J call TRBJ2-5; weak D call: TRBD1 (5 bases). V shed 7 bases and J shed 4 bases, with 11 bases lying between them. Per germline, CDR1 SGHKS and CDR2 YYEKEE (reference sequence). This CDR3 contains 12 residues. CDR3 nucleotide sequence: TGTGCCAGCGGCAGGGTTGGAGAGACCCAGTACTTC. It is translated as CASGRVGETQYF.

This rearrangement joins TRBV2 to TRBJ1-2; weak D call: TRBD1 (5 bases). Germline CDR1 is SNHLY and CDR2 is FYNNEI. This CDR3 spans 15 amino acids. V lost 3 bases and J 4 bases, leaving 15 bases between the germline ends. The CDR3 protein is CASSEQGTRGYGYTF. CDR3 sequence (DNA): TGTGCCAGCAGTGAGCAGGGAACGCGGGGCTATGGCTACACCTTC.